The T cell receptor beta chain under discussion was sequenced for a study of blood T cell repertoires in COVID-19. Study-wide background: T cells, B-cell-depleted T cells, or PBMCs supplied cDNA or gDNA.

Individuals drawn from 24 US areas were about 18 to 95 years old. The ends lost 4 bases at V and 6 bases at J; junction bases unmatched: 5. CDR3 length: 15 residues. The germline V gene encodes CDR1 KGHDR and CDR2 SFDVKD. Clones were read by immunoSEQ multiplex PCR, and TCRdb kept only the in-frame ones, dropping some. Among over 200,000 clones listed, approximately 90% were seen once. This sequence joins TRBV24-1 and TRBJ1-5; TRBD1 matches at 10 bases. The TCR originated in a man aged 18 to 30 who had recovered from COVID-19. Sequenced input: PBMCs or T cells enriched from blood (not recorded which). CDR3: CATSETGGSGQPQHF. The DNA for the CDR3 is TGTGCCACCAGTGAGACAGGGGGCTCAGGTCAGCCCCAGCATTTT.